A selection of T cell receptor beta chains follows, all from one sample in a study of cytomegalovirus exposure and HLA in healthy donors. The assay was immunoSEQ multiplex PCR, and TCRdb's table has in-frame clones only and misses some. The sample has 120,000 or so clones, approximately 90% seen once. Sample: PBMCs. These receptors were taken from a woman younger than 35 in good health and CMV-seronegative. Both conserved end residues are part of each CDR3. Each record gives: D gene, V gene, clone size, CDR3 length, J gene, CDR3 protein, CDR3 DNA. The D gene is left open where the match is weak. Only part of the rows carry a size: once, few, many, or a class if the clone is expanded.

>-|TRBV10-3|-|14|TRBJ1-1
CAISESGADAEAFF
TGTGCCATCAGTGAGTCAGGGGCTGACGCTGAAGCTTTCTTT
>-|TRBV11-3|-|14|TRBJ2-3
CASSLDRGAGTQYF
TGTGCCAGCAGCTTAGATCGGGGGGCCGGTACGCAGTATTTT
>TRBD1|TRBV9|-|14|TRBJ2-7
CASSVGGTGYEQYF
TGTGCCAGCAGCGTAGGCGGGACAGGGTACGAGCAGTACTTC
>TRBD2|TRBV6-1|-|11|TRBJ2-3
CSGGVSDTQYF
TGTAGCGGGGGGGTGTCAGATACGCAGTATTTT
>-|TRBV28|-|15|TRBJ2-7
CASSFSRQGSHEQYF
TGTGCCAGCAGTTTTTCGAGGCAGGGGTCCCACGAGCAGTACTTC
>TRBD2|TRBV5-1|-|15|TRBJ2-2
CASSLTSGFPGELFF
TGCGCCAGCAGCCTGACTAGCGGCTTCCCCGGGGAGCTGTTTTTT
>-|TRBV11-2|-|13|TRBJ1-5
CASSSTRNQPQHF
TGTGCCAGCAGCTCTACTAGGAATCAGCCCCAGCATTTT
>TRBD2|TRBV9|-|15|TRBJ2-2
CASSPRTSGAGELFF
TGTGCCAGCAGCCCCAGGACTAGCGGGGCCGGGGAGCTGTTTTTT
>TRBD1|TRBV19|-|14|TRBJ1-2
CASSPQGQHYGYTF
TGTGCCAGTAGTCCCCAGGGACAGCACTATGGCTACACCTTC
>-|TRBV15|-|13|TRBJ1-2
CATSRGGGYGYTF
TGTGCCACCAGCAGAGGGGGGGGCTATGGCTACACCTTC
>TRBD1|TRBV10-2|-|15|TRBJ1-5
CASSGTGLYNQPQHF
TGCGCCAGCAGCGGGACAGGGTTGTACAATCAGCCCCAGCATTTT
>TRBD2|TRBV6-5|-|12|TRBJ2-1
CASSYVGGEQFF
TGTGCCAGCAGTTACGTCGGGGGGGAGCAGTTCTTC
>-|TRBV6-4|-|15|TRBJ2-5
CASSDPRPRGKTQYF
TGTGCCAGCAGTGACCCGAGACCCAGGGGAAAGACCCAGTACTTC
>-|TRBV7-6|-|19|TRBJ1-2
CASSVPVGRYASPNYGYTF
TGTGCCAGCAGCGTCCCTGTGGGCAGGTACGCTAGCCCTAACTATGGCTACACCTTC
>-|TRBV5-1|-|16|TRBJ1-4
CASSLMAVKSNEKLFF
TGCGCCAGCAGCTTGATGGCAGTTAAGTCTAATGAAAAACTGTTTTTT
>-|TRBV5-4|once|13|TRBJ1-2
CASRQGTNYGYTF
TGTGCCAGCCGTCAGGGGACAAACTATGGCTACACCTTC
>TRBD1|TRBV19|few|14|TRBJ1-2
CASSLRQGLRGYTF
TGTGCCAGTAGTCTCCGACAGGGTTTGAGGGGCTACACCTTC
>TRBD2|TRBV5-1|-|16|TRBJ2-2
CASSYWTSVNTGELFF
TGCGCCAGCAGCTACTGGACTAGCGTGAACACCGGGGAGCTGTTTTTT
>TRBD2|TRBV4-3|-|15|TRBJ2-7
CASSQASGNKYEQYF
TGCGCCAGCAGCCAGGCCAGCGGGAACAAATACGAGCAGTACTTC
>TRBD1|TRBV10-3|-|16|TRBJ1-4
CAISVPQGAPNEKLFF
TGTGCCATCAGTGTCCCTCAGGGGGCGCCTAATGAAAAACTGTTTTTT
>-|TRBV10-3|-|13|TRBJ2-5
CAISAGRKETQYF
TGTGCCATCAGTGCTGGCAGGAAAGAGACCCAGTACTTC
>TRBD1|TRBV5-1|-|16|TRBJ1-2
CASSRTQGASLYGYTF
TGCGCCAGCAGCCGCACTCAGGGGGCGTCCCTCTATGGCTACACCTTC
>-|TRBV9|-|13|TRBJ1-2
CASSAQGSYGYTF
TGTGCCAGCAGCGCGCAGGGGAGCTATGGCTACACCTTC
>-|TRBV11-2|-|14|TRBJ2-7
CASSKGGNSYEQYF
TGTGCCAGCAGCAAAGGAGGGAACTCCTACGAGCAGTACTTC
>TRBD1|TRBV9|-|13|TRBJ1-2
CASSADRGHGYTF
TGTGCCAGCAGCGCGGACAGGGGGCATGGCTACACCTTC
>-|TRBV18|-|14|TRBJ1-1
CASSPTGWDTEAFF
TGTGCCAGCTCACCAACCGGGTGGGACACTGAAGCTTTCTTT
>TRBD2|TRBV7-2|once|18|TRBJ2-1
CASSPGPISGRAYNEQFF
TGTGCCAGCAGCCCTGGCCCGATTAGCGGGAGGGCCTACAATGAGCAGTTCTTC
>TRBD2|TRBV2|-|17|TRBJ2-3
CASSPWGGRVVTDTQYF
TGTGCCAGCAGCCCCTGGGGGGGGAGGGTTGTCACAGATACGCAGTATTTT
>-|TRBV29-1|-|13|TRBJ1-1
CSVEGPDRGEAFF
TGCAGCGTTGAAGGCCCCGATAGGGGTGAAGCTTTCTTT